Following are 23 T cell receptor beta chains from one sample sequenced in a study of T cells after yellow fever vaccination. In TCRdb, the 5' RACE reads were re-called with MiXCR into one record per CDR3 protein. The sample contains some 320,000 distinct CDR3 sequences, 7.5% to 9% of which appear only once. The material sequenced was PBMCs, taken on the day of the first yellow fever vaccination. The receptor set was obtained from a man younger than 35 who received the YFV17D yellow fever vaccine.

In DNA form, the CDR3 reads TGTGCCTGGGGGGTTGGCGGTAGCACAGATACGCAGTATTTT. Translating it yields CAWGVGGSTDTQYF. J is TRBJ2-3 and V is TRBV30; D not resolved. Germline CDR1 GTSNPN, CDR2 SVGIG (reference sequence). This CDR3 spans 14 amino acids. With 5 bases removed from V and 0 bases from J, the gap between germline ends came to 12 bases.

V and J are TRBV23-1 and TRBJ2-5, with 8 bases matching TRBD1. TRBV23-1 counts as an open reading frame of uncertain function. The V gene end was trimmed by 0 bases and the J gene end by 5 bases; junction bases not matched to a gene: 8. This CDR3 is built from 16 residues. This CDR3 is CASSQSGQGARETQYF. The CDR3 DNA reads TGCGCCAGCAGTCAATCTGGTCAGGGGGCGAGGGAGACCCAGTACTTC.

Only a few counts were recorded for this clonotype. The rearrangement joins TRBV20-1 to TRBJ2-2, with 9 bases identical to TRBD2. V dropped 0 bases and J dropped 6; count of bases not matched to a gene: 5. Germline V gene data show CDR1 as DFQATT and CDR2 as SNEGSKA (reference sequence). This CDR3 is 15 amino acids long. CDR3 residues: CSARDRSGGPGELFF. CDR3 sequence (DNA): TGCAGTGCTAGAGATCGGAGCGGGGGGCCCGGGGAGCTGTTTTTT.

This clonotype has just a few counts. V is TRBV5-6 and J is TRBJ2-3; TRBD1 agrees at 10 bases. With V trimmed by 4 bases and J by 0 bases, 5 bases remained unmatched. Germline V gives CDR1 SGHDT, CDR2 YYEEEE. This CDR3 is built from 16 residues. CDR3 sequence reads: CASSTGTGESTDTQYF. The CDR3 DNA follows: TGTGCCAGCAGCACGGGGACAGGGGAGAGCACAGATACGCAGTATTTT.

This clonotype was detected only a few times. The chain links TRBV4-1 to TRBJ2-5; 11 bases are a match to TRBD2. CDR3 length equals 17 residues. The V gene end was trimmed by 4 bases and the J gene end by 0 bases; junction bases not matched to a gene: 7. From germline, CDR1 is MGHRA and CDR2 YSYEKL. The CDR3 sequence: CASSLTASGGYQETQYF. In nucleotides, the CDR3 is TGCGCCAGCAGCCTAACCGCTAGCGGGGGGTACCAAGAGACCCAGTACTTC.

This clonotype occurred a few times. V and J are TRBV24-1 and TRBJ1-2; TRBD1 might be the D (5 bases). The CDR3 is 14 amino acids. V dropped 3 bases and J dropped 3 bases, with 10 bases sitting between them. CDR1 is KGHDR and CDR2 is SFDVKD in the germline V gene. In nucleotides, the CDR3 is TGTGCCACCAGTGATGTCGACAGATACTATGGCTACACCTTC. Its protein is CATSDVDRYYGYTF.

This clonotype was detected only a few times. The chain couples TRBV3-1 to TRBJ2-1; 7 nucleotides line up with TRBD2. The CDR3 spans 15 residues. The junction had 9 bases not matched to a gene; V was cut back by 3 bases and J by 7 bases. Germline values: CDR1 LGHDT, CDR2 YNNKEL (reference sequence). DNA for the CDR3: TGTGCCAGCAGCCAGGGGGGGGTAATCCCAAATGAGCAGTTCTTC. This translates into CASSQGGVIPNEQFF.

The table lists this clonotype with many counts. The chain employs TRBV29-1 and TRBJ2-5; D may be TRBD1 (5 bases). The CDR3 is 12 amino acids. Germline V gene lookup returns CDR1 SQVTM and CDR2 ANQGSEA. Trimming removed 0 bases at V and 9 bases at J, with 11 bases between. CDR3 loop: CSVEEGPQAQYF. CDR3 in DNA: TGCAGCGTTGAAGAGGGGCCGCAGGCCCAGTACTTC.

The CDR3 reads CASSLGAKTRSTDTQYF. The DNA for the CDR3 is TGTGCCAGCAGCTTAGGAGCAAAGACTCGAAGCACAGATACGCAGTATTTT. The rearrangement joins TRBV7-2 to TRBJ2-3; D gene ambiguous. CDR1 and CDR2 from the germline V gene are SGHTA and FQGNSA. The length of the CDR3 is 17 residues. V lost 1 base to trimming and J lost 0 bases, with 14 bases between them.

This clonotype came up many times. This chain joins TRBV5-1 and TRBJ2-3; 9 bases fit TRBD2. In germline, CDR1 is SGHRS, CDR2 YFSETQ. This CDR3 spans 15 amino acids. With 1 base clipped from V and 2 bases from J, the junction kept 2 bases outside the gene matches. CDR3 DNA sequence: TGCGCCAGCAGCTTGTTAGCGGGGGACACAGATACGCAGTATTTT. It codes for CASSLLAGDTDTQYF.

There are a few counts of this clonotype. The chain links TRBV10-3 to TRBJ2-3; 9 bases are a match to TRBD1. V dropped 9 bases and J dropped 5; count of bases not matched to a gene: 6. The CDR3 has 13 amino acids. CDR1 is ENHRY and CDR2 is SYGVKD in the germline V gene. The CDR3 region is CAISQGAEDTQYF. The DNA for the CDR3 is TGTGCCATTTCACAGGGGGCGGAAGATACGCAGTATTTT.

This clonotype was found many times. The chain carries TRBV12-3 or TRBV12-4 and TRBJ1-2; no definite D call. Trimming removed 5 bases at V and 2 bases at J, with 12 bases between. CDR3 length equals 14 residues. Written as DNA, the CDR3 is TGTGCCAGCAGTCCCTCGGCCCTAAACTATGGCTACACCTTC. Its protein is CASSPSALNYGYTF.

This clonotype was picked up a small number of times. The rearrangement joins TRBV12-3 or TRBV12-4 to TRBJ2-3, with 13 positions matching TRBD2. V shed 4 bases, J shed 5 bases, and the junction held 6 bases outside the gene matches. This CDR3 spans 16 amino acids. CDR3 DNA sequence: TGTGCCAGCAGTTCCCGAGGGACTAGCGGGGAAGATACGCAGTATTTT. Amino acids: CASSSRGTSGEDTQYF.

The V and J genes are TRBV25-1 and TRBJ1-5; 8 nucleotides align to TRBD1. CDR3 length: 15 residues. The V gene's germline CDR1 is MGHDK and CDR2 SYGVNS. The J segment lost 7 bases and the V segment lost 4 bases, leaving 9 bases of the junction unmatched. Here the CDR3 DNA reads TGTGCCAGCAGTGGGACCTCAGGGGGCCACCAGCCCCAGCATTTT. It is translated as CASSGTSGGHQPQHF.

This clonotype was detected a few times. The chain employs TRBV21-1 and TRBJ2-1; no check of the table's D call, TRBD2, against the DNA was made. TRBV21-1 is classified as a pseudogene. The CDR3 has 17 residues. CDR3 nucleotide sequence: TGTGCCAGCAGCAAAGCACGACTAGCGGGCTCCTACAATGAGCAGTTCTTC. Translating gives CASSKARLAGSYNEQFF.

The V and J genes are TRBV11-2 and TRBJ2-7; D call uncertain. The germline gives CDR1 SGHAT, CDR2 FQNNGV. V shed 0 bases and J shed 5 bases, with 5 bases lying between them. This CDR3 comprises 12 residues. The CDR3, as DNA: TGTGCCAGCAGCTTAGATCAAAACGAGCAGTACTTC. This translates into CASSLDQNEQYF.

V gene TRBV6-6 combines with J gene TRBJ2-7, with unresolved D. This CDR3 contains 13 residues. The V and J ends lost 2 bases and 3 bases respectively, with 8 bases between them. The germline V gene has CDR1 MNHNY and CDR2 SVGAGI (reference sequence). The CDR3 region has the DNA TGTGCCAGCAGTTACGACCGATACTACGAGCAGTACTTC. This encodes CASSYDRYYEQYF.

This clonotype was observed a few times. This chain's CDR3 is CASSSTGTASIAFF. The CDR3 bases are TGCGCCAGCAGCAGCACCGGGACAGCGTCCATAGCTTTCTTT. The V and J genes are TRBV5-1 and TRBJ1-1, with 7 bases fitting TRBD1. The germline V gene encodes CDR1 SGHRS and CDR2 YFSETQ. After removal of 4 bases from V and 10 bases from J, the junction contained 13 bases not matched to a gene. The CDR3 is 14 amino acids.

In this sample, this clonotype turned up a few times. The CDR3 loop reads CSAGSTASTNEKLFF. For the CDR3, the DNA is TGCAGTGCTGGGAGCACGGCTTCAACTAATGAAAAACTGTTTTTT. V usage is TRBV20-1 and J usage is TRBJ1-4, with D hard to call. The CDR3 runs 15 residues. Germline values: CDR1 DFQATT, CDR2 SNEGSKA (reference sequence). V was trimmed by 5 bases and J by 0 bases, leaving 13 bases between them.

This clonotype has more than one count but fewer than ten. The V and J genes are TRBV4-3 and TRBJ2-5; D is perhaps TRBD1 (6 bases). V dropped 0 bases and J dropped 5 bases, with 10 bases sitting between them. CDR3 length: 14 residues. Germline assignment: CDR1 LGHNA and CDR2 YSLEER. The CDR3 sequence: CASSQETGRETQYF. CDR3 sequence (DNA): TGCGCCAGCAGCCAAGAGACAGGTCGGGAGACCCAGTACTTC.

V gene TRBV5-4 combines with J gene TRBJ2-2; tentatively, D is TRBD1 or TRBD2 (5 bases each). The CDR3 covers 14 residues. V was clipped by 2 bases and J by 4 bases, with 9 bases between them. The germline gives CDR1 SGHNT, CDR2 YYREEE (reference sequence). The CDR3 here is CASSFEGRTGELFF. For the CDR3, the DNA is TGTGCCAGCAGCTTCGAGGGGCGCACCGGGGAGCTGTTTTTT.

In this sample, this clonotype turned up a few times. The chain carries TRBV5-1 and TRBJ1-3, with TRBD1 identical over 8 bases. This CDR3 spans 16 amino acids. The V gene's germline CDR1 is SGHRS and CDR2 YFSETQ. J gave up 0 bases and V 4 bases, and 6 bases lay outside the gene matches. Here the CDR3 DNA reads TGCGCCAGCAGCACTGGACAGGGCAGCTCTGGAAACACCATATATTTT. It yields the protein CASSTGQGSSGNTIYF. The full variable domain, its missing parts supplied by reference TRBV5-1 and TRBJ1-3, is KAGVTQTPRYLIKTRGQQVTLSCSPISGHRSVSWYQQTPGQGLQFLFEYFSETQRNKGNFPGRFSGRQFSNSRSEMNVSTLELGDSALYLCASSTGQGSSGNTIYFGEGSWLTVV.

The rearrangement uses TRBV7-2 and TRBJ2-7; D uncertain. The CDR3 is made up of 16 amino acids. The germline CDR1 and CDR2 sequences are SGHTA and FQGNSA. The V end was cut by 0 bases, the J end by 1 base, with 13 bases between. The CDR3 DNA follows: TGTGCCAGCAGCTTAGCGCAGGACGGCTCGTCCTACGAGCAGTACTTC. It translates to CASSLAQDGSSYEQYF.